These 32 T cell receptor beta chains came from one sample sequenced in a study of blood T cell repertoires in COVID-19. The repertoire was sequenced with immunoSEQ multiplex PCR; TCRdb's copy has only in-frame clones and lacks some. The table includes 75,000 to 95,000 clones, 78% detected once. The sequenced sample consisted of peripheral blood. The receptors shown here come from a man aged 55 to 70 with COVID-19, enrolled during active disease.

The chain employs TRBV5-1 and TRBJ2-7; TRBD1 matches 10 bases. The CDR3 runs 15 residues. The germline V gene has CDR1 SGHRS and CDR2 YFSETQ. The trim removed 0 bases at V and 6 bases at J, leaving 6 bases unmatched. CDR3 loop: CASSLGTGGNAEQYF. The CDR3 nucleotides read TGCGCCAGCAGCTTGGGGACAGGGGGTAATGCCGAGCAGTACTTC.

This chain uses TRBV5-4 with TRBJ1-5; D call uncertain. V gave up 2 bases and J gave up 7 bases, with 16 bases separating them. The V gene's germline CDR1 is SGHNT and CDR2 YYREEE (reference sequence). This CDR3 has 15 residues. CDR3 bases: TGTGCCAGCAGCTTATGGGGAGCTAACGAGCAGCCCCAGCATTTT. Protein product: CASSLWGANEQPQHF.

In DNA, the CDR3 is TGTGCCAGCAGCCAAGGTGGTCGGGGAAACACCATATATTTT. Its protein is CASSQGGRGNTIYF. The rearrangement uses TRBV14 and TRBJ1-3; D unresolved. Germline values: CDR1 SGHDN, CDR2 FVKESK. The CDR3 has 14 amino acids. The V end was cut by 1 base, the J end by 4 bases, with 8 bases between.

The chain is built from TRBV6-2 or TRBV6-3 and TRBJ1-2; D is possibly TRBD1 (5 bases). This CDR3 has 17 amino acids. Trimming took off 6 bases at V and 4 bases at J, with 24 bases between the two ends. The germline CDR1 and CDR2 sequences are MNHEY and SVGEGT. In DNA, the CDR3 is TGTGCCAGCAGCCCCCCCAATTTACAGGCGACTCTCTATGGCTACACCTTC. Its protein is CASSPPNLQATLYGYTF.

The V and J genes are TRBV2 and TRBJ1-2, with D uncertain. Looked up from germline, CDR1 is SNHLY and CDR2 is FYNNEI. The CDR3 covers 14 residues. Trimming removed 2 bases from V and 2 bases from J, with 9 bases in between. The CDR3: CASSESTGNYGYTF. As DNA, the CDR3 is TGTGCCAGCAGTGAATCGACGGGAAACTATGGCTACACCTTC.

The gene calls are TRBV29-1 and TRBJ1-5; D uncertain. The CDR3 has 12 residues. Trimming removed 4 bases from V and 4 bases from J, with 8 bases in between. Germline CDR1 reads SQVTM; CDR2 reads ANQGSEA. CDR3 nucleotide sequence: TGCAGCGTTGTAAACGGTAATCAGCCCCAGCATTTT. Protein product: CSVVNGNQPQHF.

This clone has only a few counts. The chain has TRBV27 and TRBJ2-7, with 8 bases aligning to TRBD2. Germline V gene sequence: CDR1 MNHEY, CDR2 SMNVEV (reference sequence). The CDR3 is 15 amino acids. The V segment lost 5 bases and the J segment 0 bases; nucleotides outside the gene matches: 6. CDR3 sequence (DNA): TGTGCCAGCAGTACTACTAGCGGACACTCCTACGAGCAGTACTTC. Translation gives CASSTTSGHSYEQYF.

V is TRBV18 and J is TRBJ1-4, with 7 bases that match TRBD1. With V trimmed by 4 bases and J by 5 bases, 4 bases remained unmatched. The germline V gene has CDR1 KGHSH and CDR2 LQKENI. CDR3 length equals 14 residues. CDR3 sequence (DNA): TGTGCCAGCTCACGGGACAGTAAGAATGAAAAACTGTTTTTT. Protein sequence: CASSRDSKNEKLFF.

This clone is a singleton in its sample. The rearrangement joins TRBV25-1 to TRBJ1-3; TRBD1 might be the D (5 bases). The CDR3 totals 16 residues. V lost 1 base and J 0 bases, leaving 10 bases between the germline ends. The germline V gene encodes CDR1 MGHDK and CDR2 SYGVNS. The CDR3 region has the DNA TGTGCCAGCAGTGAATCGGGGGGGATCTCTGGAAACACCATATATTTT. Amino acids: CASSESGGISGNTIYF.

V and J are TRBV6-5 and TRBJ2-3; D might be TRBD1 (6 bases). The germline V gene encodes CDR1 MNHEY and CDR2 SVGAGI. The length of the CDR3 is 14 residues. Trimming removed 0 bases at V and 6 bases at J, with 10 bases between. The CDR3 sequence: CASSYSQGLDTQYF. The CDR3 bases are TGTGCCAGCAGTTACTCGCAGGGGCTGGATACGCAGTATTTT.

The chain is built from TRBV5-4 and TRBJ1-1, with TRBD1 matching 7 bases. Germline V gene sequence: CDR1 SGHNT, CDR2 YYREEE (reference sequence). This CDR3 has 14 residues. The junction had 0 bases not matched to a gene; V was cut back by 1 base and J by 0 bases. The CDR3 nucleotides read TGTGCCAGCAGCTTGAGGGGGCTGAACACTGAAGCTTTCTTT. Translated: CASSLRGLNTEAFF.

This clone was picked up one time. The chain couples TRBV5-1 to TRBJ2-3; 8 bases align to TRBD2. The CDR3 extends over 15 amino acids. Germline V gene sequence: CDR1 SGHRS, CDR2 YFSETQ. Trimming at V came to 2 bases and at J to 5 bases, leaving 7 bases not matched to a gene. DNA for the CDR3: TGCGCCAGCAGCTTTAGCGGGACCTTGAGAGATACGCAGTATTTT. This sequence encodes CASSFSGTLRDTQYF.

V gene TRBV13 combines with J gene TRBJ2-4; 7 bases agree with TRBD1. Looked up from germline, CDR1 is PRHDT and CDR2 is FYEKMQ (reference sequence). There are 15 residues in the CDR3. V lost 5 bases and J lost 3; bases outside the gene matches: 7. The CDR3, as DNA: TGTGCCAGCAGCAGAAGCCGGGACAGCAAAAACATTCAGTACTTC. Its translation is CASSRSRDSKNIQYF. Looking up the rest from reference TRBV13 and TRBJ2-4 gives the full variable domain: AAGVIQSPRHLIKEKRETATLKCYPIPRHDTVYWYQQGPGQDPQFLISFYEKMQSDKGSIPDRFSAQQFSDYHSELNMSSLELGDSALYFCASSRSRDSKNIQYFGAGTRLSVL.

V is TRBV19 and J is TRBJ2-1; tentatively, D is TRBD1 (6 bases). V shed 6 bases and J shed 2 bases, with 8 bases lying between them. CDR1 and CDR2 from the germline V gene are LNHDA and SQIVND (reference sequence). The CDR3 totals 13 residues. CDR3 coding DNA: TGTGCCAGTAGAGGACAGACCTACAATGAGCAGTTCTTC. It encodes CASRGQTYNEQFF. The variable domain in full, with the rest retrieved from reference TRBV19 and TRBJ2-1, is DGGITQSPKYLFRKEGQNVTLSCEQNLNHDAMYWYRQDPGQGLRLIYYSQIVNDFQKGDIAEGYSVSREKKESFPLTVTSAQKNPTAFYLCASRGQTYNEQFFGPGTRLTVL.

The rearrangement uses TRBV11-3 and TRBJ2-7, with 8 bases identical to TRBD1. There are 15 residues in the CDR3. CDR1 SGHNT and CDR2 YENEEA come from the germline V gene. V trimming: 7 bases; J trimming: 5 bases; junction bases outside the gene matches: 13. In DNA form, the CDR3 reads TGTGCCAGCACCTTTGGCGGACAGGGAGCCAACGAGCAGTACTTC. Translation gives CASTFGGQGANEQYF.

V gene TRBV19 combines with J gene TRBJ2-3, with unresolved D. Germline lookup yields CDR1 LNHDA and CDR2 SQIVND (reference sequence). The CDR3 contains 14 residues. V lost 3 bases and J lost 0, with 7 bases in between. The CDR3 DNA is TGTGCCAGTAGTATTTACGGGAGCACAGATACGCAGTATTTT. Residues: CASSIYGSTDTQYF. The full variable domain, rest sourced from reference TRBV19 and TRBJ2-3, is DGGITQSPKYLFRKEGQNVTLSCEQNLNHDAMYWYRQDPGQGLRLIYYSQIVNDFQKGDIAEGYSVSREKKESFPLTVTSAQKNPTAFYLCASSIYGSTDTQYFGPGTRLTVL.

J is TRBJ1-2 and V is TRBV12-3 or TRBV12-4; possibly TRBD1 for D (5 bases). CDR3 size: 13 residues. Between the trimmed V and J ends, which lost 8 bases and 1 base, there was a span of 11 bases. CDR3 residues: CASGRQHNYGYTF. Written as DNA, the CDR3 is TGTGCCAGCGGACGACAGCATAACTATGGCTACACCTTC.

V and J are TRBV9 and TRBJ1-6, with 7 bases that match TRBD1. CDR3 size: 14 residues. Germline V CDR1 and CDR2: SGDLS, YYNGEE. Trimming cost V 2 bases and J 10 bases; bases outside gene matches: 6. CDR3 residues: CASSVQGGGSPLHF. The CDR3 nucleotides are TGTGCCAGCAGCGTTCAGGGGGGTGGGTCACCCCTCCACTTT.

This clone was detected only a few times. The chain joins TRBV12-3 or TRBV12-4 to TRBJ2-7; D perhaps matches TRBD1 (6 bases). Trimming removed 10 bases at V and 5 bases at J, with 15 bases between. The CDR3 extends over 12 amino acids. DNA of the CDR3: TGTGCCATCCGTCGCAGGGGCCACGAGCAGTACTTC. It is translated as CAIRRRGHEQYF.

This clone has just a few counts. This rearrangement joins TRBV7-2 to TRBJ2-7; 8 positions match TRBD2. J was trimmed by 0 bases and V by 2 bases; bases with no gene match: 6. Germline lookup yields CDR1 SGHTA and CDR2 FQGNSA. This CDR3 comprises 16 residues. In DNA form, the CDR3 reads TGTGCCAGCAGCTTATTTGCGACTAGCGACTCCTACGAGCAGTACTTC. It specifies CASSLFATSDSYEQYF.

The chain links TRBV3-1 (or the pseudogene TRBV3-2) to TRBJ2-7; perhaps TRBD2 as D (6 bases). Looked up from germline, CDR1 is LGHDT and CDR2 is YNNKEL (reference sequence). The length of the CDR3 is 16 residues. Trimming shortened V by 4 bases and J by 1 base, and 17 bases separated the two germline ends. CDR3 DNA: TGTGCCAGCAGCCGAACCGGGACTGCTTTTTCCTACGAGCAGTACTTC. Its protein product is CASSRTGTAFSYEQYF.

The chain employs TRBV23-1 and TRBJ1-2; D might be TRBD1 (6 bases). TRBV23-1 belongs to the ORF category, with a function that is uncertain. This CDR3 comprises 15 residues. Trimming pared 3 bases from V and 4 bases from J, leaving 15 bases between. Here the CDR3 reads CASSHYNRDAYGYTF. The CDR3 nucleotides read TGCGCCAGCAGTCATTACAACAGGGATGCCTATGGCTACACCTTC.

The V call is TRBV5-8, the J call TRBJ1-2; 7 bases are shared with TRBD1. There are 18 residues in the CDR3. Per the germline V gene, CDR1 is SGHTS and CDR2 is YDEGEE. The V segment lost 3 bases and the J segment 2 bases; nucleotides outside the gene matches: 16. The CDR3 bases are TGTGCCAGCAGCTCCCACTTTGGGCAACCGGGACAGAACTATGGCTACACCTTC. Residues: CASSSHFGQPGQNYGYTF.

This sequence joins TRBV7-9 and TRBJ2-5; 8 bases line up with TRBD2. Germline V gene data show CDR1 as SEHNR and CDR2 as FQNEAQ (reference sequence). The CDR3 is made up of 14 amino acids. J was trimmed by 3 bases and V by 6 bases; bases with no gene match: 6. The CDR3 DNA is TGTGCCAGCAGTGGACTGGGACTAGAAGAGACCCAGTACTTC. Protein product: CASSGLGLEETQYF.

Here the CDR3 reads CASSEAETGGTQPQHF. CDR3 bases: TGTGCCAGCAGTGAAGCGGAGACAGGGGGGACTCAGCCCCAGCATTTT. This rearrangement joins TRBV6-1 to TRBJ1-5; 9 bases are shared with TRBD1. The V gene end was trimmed by 0 bases and the J gene end by 6 bases; junction bases not matched to a gene: 6. There are 16 residues in the CDR3. From germline, CDR1 is MNHNS and CDR2 SASEGT.

The chain uses TRBV6-2 or TRBV6-3 and TRBJ2-2; 7 nucleotides agree with TRBD2. The CDR3 runs to 16 residues. Germline CDR1 and CDR2: MNHEY and SVGEGT. J was trimmed by 4 bases and V by 5 bases; bases with no gene match: 10. The DNA of the CDR3 is TGTGCCAGCAGTCAAAGACTAGCTCGGGGCACCGGGGAGCTGTTTTTT. This translates into CASSQRLARGTGELFF.

The genes are TRBV6-5 and TRBJ2-7; 10 bases align to TRBD1. The trim removed 4 bases at V and 1 base at J, leaving 4 bases unmatched. Germline V lookup: CDR1 MNHEY, CDR2 SVGAGI. The CDR3 covers 15 residues. The CDR3 DNA reads as TGTGCCAGCAGTTCCGGGGACAGGGGTTCCTACGAGCAGTACTTC. This gives the protein CASSSGDRGSYEQYF.

This clone occurred once. The chain links TRBV5-1 to TRBJ2-1, with TRBD1 matching over 11 bases. V was clipped by 2 bases and J by 7 bases; unmatched bases: 2. This CDR3 is 14 amino acids long. Germline-derived CDR1 and CDR2 are SGHRS and YFSETQ. CDR3 nucleotides: TGCGCCAGCAGCTTCGGACAGGGGGCGAATGAGCAGTTCTTC. Its protein is CASSFGQGANEQFF.

The chain recombines TRBV5-4 with TRBJ2-3; D is perhaps TRBD1 (6 bases). The CDR3 extends over 16 amino acids. The germline V and J ends were trimmed by 3 bases and 0 bases, with 14 bases remaining between them. Germline V gene sequence: CDR1 SGHNT, CDR2 YYREEE (reference sequence). The CDR3 reads CASSYGQNPSTDTQYF. CDR3 DNA sequence: TGTGCCAGCAGCTACGGACAGAACCCTAGCACAGATACGCAGTATTTT.

CDR3 protein: CASSITGTSGVTGGTDTQYF. The CDR3, as DNA: TGTGCCAGTAGTATAACGGGGACTAGCGGGGTCACGGGGGGCACAGATACGCAGTATTTT. The rearrangement joins TRBV19 to TRBJ2-3, with 13 nucleotides matching TRBD2. Germline values: CDR1 LNHDA, CDR2 SQIVND (reference sequence). V trimming: 2 bases; J trimming: 1 base; junction bases outside the gene matches: 12. This CDR3 contains 20 residues.

This rearrangement joins TRBV27 to TRBJ1-4, with a tentative D call TRBD1 (6 bases). Germline CDR1 MNHEY, CDR2 SMNVEV (reference sequence). This CDR3 spans 16 amino acids. Trimming pared 7 bases from V and 2 bases from J, leaving 17 bases between. This CDR3 reads CASKIRGTATNEKLFF. The CDR3 region has the DNA TGTGCCAGCAAGATCAGGGGAACAGCGACTAATGAAAAACTGTTTTTT.

V gene TRBV19 combines with J gene TRBJ2-6; no clear D gene. CDR1 LNHDA and CDR2 SQIVND come from the germline V gene (reference sequence). The germline V and J ends were trimmed by 5 bases and 2 bases, with 19 bases remaining between them. The CDR3 is 18 residues long. CDR3 amino acids: CASSENMRLSAGANVLTF. For the CDR3, the DNA is TGTGCCAGTAGTGAAAATATGCGGCTCAGCGCTGGGGCCAACGTCCTGACTTTC. The whole variable domain, filled in from reference TRBV19 and TRBJ2-6, reads DGGITQSPKYLFRKEGQNVTLSCEQNLNHDAMYWYRQDPGQGLRLIYYSQIVNDFQKGDIAEGYSVSREKKESFPLTVTSAQKNPTAFYLCASSENMRLSAGANVLTFGAGSRLTVL.